This entry concerns a single T cell receptor beta chain. These data are taken from a study of graft-versus-host responses after intestinal transplantation. Across the whole study: Multivisceral, liver-intestinal, or isolated intestinal transplants were performed in recipients.

Using immunoSEQ multiplex PCR, the repertoire was profiled, and TCRdb retains in-frame clones only, with some absent. The data contain about 38,000 clones, less than 90% of them singletons. Trimming cost V 5 bases and J 5 bases, with 10 bases left between them. CDR3 length equals 13 residues. Germline V lookup: CDR1 MNHEY, CDR2 SMNVEV (reference sequence). The V gene is TRBV27, the J gene TRBJ1-5; possible D gene TRBD1, 5 bases. The receptor was isolated from a human patient who received an intestinal transplant, so some T cells may come from the graft donor. Material: PBMCs, obtained 1070 days after transplant. CDR3 coding DNA: TGTGCCAGCAGTGTGACAGCCTATCAGCCCCAGCATTTT. Translating gives CASSVTAYQPQHF.